The source of this T cell receptor (beta chain) is a study of beta chain features in type 1 diabetes. Study summary: Examined across all samples were approximately 99 million sorted cells.

Expressed TCRB transcripts were sequenced because the isolated RNA had all been reverse transcribed beforehand. Method: immunoSEQ multiplex PCR; TCRdb's copy keeps in-frame clones and lacks some. The sample has under 300,000 clones; about 14% are singletons. The CDR3 totals 16 residues. With V trimmed by 1 base and J by 0 bases, 0 bases remained unmatched. Germline lookup yields CDR1 MGHRA and CDR2 YSYEKL. This clone was counted between two and nine times. Its target is unknown. The study's findings and limits: When Type 1 diabetes patients were examined, their TCRB CDR3s proved moderately but significantly shorter in all four CD4+ subsets. HLA effects on TCRB rearrangement stayed unresolved here.

Sequenced: naive CD4+ T cells from blood. The chain couples TRBV4-1 to TRBJ2-1; 10 bases line up with TRBD2. The receptor's source is a man aged 30 to 45 with type 1 diabetes. In DNA form, the CDR3 reads TGCGCCAGCAGCCAAGCTAGCGGGAGCTCCTACAATGAGCAGTTCTTC. It yields the protein CASSQASGSSYNEQFF.